These 27 T cell receptor beta chains were all obtained from the same sample, sequenced in a study of shared clonotypes between healthy human individuals. The protocol was immunoSEQ multiplex PCR, while the TCRdb copy is restricted to in-frame clones and leaves out a portion. The sample has about 2.4 million clones; over 85% are singletons. The specimen sequenced was naive CD4+ T cells from PBMCs. Documented subset: CD45RA+ positively selected. The receptors come from a man aged 18 to 35 in good health. Some clones in this sample may be carry-over from other donors' samples.

This chain uses TRBV10-3 with TRBJ2-3; no reliable D call. The V gene lost 2 bases and the J gene lost 5 bases, with 5 bases spanning the gap. The V gene's germline CDR1 is ENHRY and CDR2 SYGVKD. The CDR3 is made up of 12 amino acids. The chain's CDR3 is CAISEARDTQYF. The CDR3, as DNA: TGTGCCATCAGTGAGGCTAGAGATACGCAGTATTTT.

The chain joins TRBV7-9 to TRBJ1-2, with D hard to call. The V end was cut by 5 bases, the J end by 7 bases, with 20 bases between. CDR3 length: 15 amino acids. Per germline, CDR1 SEHNR and CDR2 FQNEAQ (reference sequence). CDR3 residues: CASSILRGPRTGYTF. The CDR3 DNA reads as TGTGCCAGCAGCATACTCCGTGGACCCCGGACTGGCTACACCTTC.

CDR3 amino acids: CASRGLASSYEQYF. Here the CDR3 DNA reads TGTGCCAGCCGGGGACTTGCTTCCTCCTACGAGCAGTACTTC. The V and J genes are TRBV28 and TRBJ2-7, with a possible D match to TRBD2 (6 bases). The CDR3 has 14 residues. V lost 8 bases and J 0 bases, leaving 14 bases between the germline ends. Germline CDR1 reads MDHEN; CDR2 reads SYDVKM.

The chain uses TRBV10-3 and TRBJ2-1, with D uncertain. The V gene lost 0 bases and the J gene lost 6 bases, with 12 bases spanning the gap. CDR1 and CDR2 (germline): ENHRY, SYGVKD. The CDR3 runs to 15 residues. The chain's CDR3 is CAISESRKQANEQFF. CDR3 DNA sequence: TGTGCCATCAGTGAGTCGAGGAAGCAGGCCAATGAGCAGTTCTTC.

The V call is TRBV5-4, the J call TRBJ2-5; the match to TRBD2 covers 14 bases. Germline loops: CDR1 SGHNT, CDR2 YYREEE (reference sequence). This CDR3 contains 16 residues. J gave up 5 bases and V 3 bases, and 6 bases lay outside the gene matches. The CDR3 spells CASSWGLAGAEETQYF. DNA for the CDR3: TGTGCCAGCAGCTGGGGACTAGCGGGAGCGGAGGAGACCCAGTACTTC. Full variable domain (remainder filled in from reference TRBV5-4 and TRBJ2-5): ETGVTQSPTHLIKTRGQQVTLRCSSQSGHNTVSWYQQALGQGPQFIFQYYREEENGRGNFPPRFSGLQFPNYSSELNVNALELDDSALYLCASSWGLAGAEETQYFGPGTRLLVL.

The rearrangement joins TRBV7-2 to TRBJ2-5; 9 bases fit TRBD1. The V gene end was trimmed by 0 bases and the J gene end by 4 bases; junction bases not matched to a gene: 3. Germline lookup yields CDR1 SGHTA and CDR2 FQGNSA. This CDR3 has 15 residues. CDR3 nucleotides: TGTGCCAGCAGCTTAGCACAGGGGGCCTTAGAGACCCAGTACTTC. Amino acid sequence: CASSLAQGALETQYF.

The gene calls are TRBV28 and TRBJ2-7; D might be TRBD1 (6 bases). CDR3 length: 18 residues. Trimming pared 1 base from V and 1 base from J, leaving 20 bases between. Germline V gene lookup returns CDR1 MDHEN and CDR2 SYDVKM. CDR3 sequence (DNA): TGTGCCAGCAGTTTATACGCCCTGGACAGTCCATGGTCCTACGAGCAGTACTTC. Amino acids: CASSLYALDSPWSYEQYF.

Concerning this clone: The sample holds other DNA sequences that translate to the same CDR3. The chain links TRBV6-6 to TRBJ2-2; TRBD2 matches 12 bases. Germline loops: CDR1 MNHNY, CDR2 SVGAGI (reference sequence). V lost 6 bases and J lost 5; bases outside the gene matches: 7. This CDR3 has 16 amino acids. In DNA form, the CDR3 reads TGTGCCAGCAGCTCCAGACTAGCGGGAGTTACCGGGGAGCTGTTTTTT. Protein product: CASSSRLAGVTGELFF.

This sequence joins TRBV11-2 and TRBJ2-2; D gene ambiguous. The CDR3 spans 15 residues. Trimming shortened V by 3 bases and J by 1 base, and 9 bases separated the two germline ends. Germline-derived CDR1 and CDR2 are SGHAT and FQNNGV. The CDR3 DNA reads as TGTGCCAGCAGCTTGGATGCGGTGAACACCGGGGAGCTGTTTTTT. Its protein product is CASSLDAVNTGELFF.

The chain carries TRBV10-1 and TRBJ2-7, with unresolved D. Trimming shortened V by 0 bases and J by 4 bases, and 16 bases separated the two germline ends. Germline CDR1 reads WNHNN; CDR2 reads SYGVQD (reference sequence). CDR3 length: 16 amino acids. For the CDR3, the DNA is TGCGCCAGCAGTGAGTCTGGCGGAGCGAACGTTTACGAGCAGTACTTC. Protein product: CASSESGGANVYEQYF.

This chain connects TRBV6-5 to TRBJ1-2; D is possibly TRBD1 (6 bases). V lost 0 bases to trimming and J lost 3 bases, with 14 bases between them. CDR1 is MNHEY, CDR2 SVGAGI, per germline. The CDR3 consists of 16 residues. CDR3 sequence reads: CASSYSTASGDYGYTF. The CDR3 DNA sequence: TGTGCCAGCAGTTACTCGACTGCGTCAGGGGACTATGGCTACACCTTC.

This rearrangement joins TRBV27 to TRBJ2-3; D is undetermined. Germline V gene lookup returns CDR1 MNHEY and CDR2 SMNVEV (reference sequence). V lost 2 bases to trimming and J lost 0 bases, with 6 bases between them. This CDR3 comprises 14 residues. The CDR3 DNA follows: TGTGCCAGCAGTTTAAAAGTCAGCACAGATACGCAGTATTTT. Translation gives CASSLKVSTDTQYF.

The J gene is TRBJ2-7, the V gene TRBV15; unclear D gene. Trimming pared 0 bases from V and 6 bases from J, leaving 15 bases between. The CDR3 covers 15 residues. The germline CDR1 and CDR2 sequences are LNHNV and YYDKDF (reference sequence). CDR3 nucleotide sequence: TGTGCCACCAGCAGAGATCGGTACTATCTCGGCGAGCAGTACTTC. Protein: CATSRDRYYLGEQYF.

The rearrangement uses TRBV7-9 and TRBJ2-2, with 7 bases identical to TRBD2. Germline V gene lookup returns CDR1 SEHNR and CDR2 FQNEAQ (reference sequence). This CDR3 comprises 14 residues. J gave up 1 base and V 10 bases, and 6 bases lay outside the gene matches. The CDR3 here is CATSGLMNTGELFF. The CDR3 nucleotides are TGTGCCACTAGCGGTCTTATGAACACCGGGGAGCTGTTTTTT.

Concerning this clone itself: The same CDR3 also results from other DNA sequences found in this sample. The chain employs TRBV28 and TRBJ1-4, with D hard to call. Germline V gene lookup returns CDR1 MDHEN and CDR2 SYDVKM. The CDR3 is 14 amino acids. V lost 4 bases and J lost 0, with 6 bases in between. CDR3 amino acids: CASSSVATNEKLFF. CDR3 sequence (DNA): TGTGCCAGCAGTTCAGTAGCAACTAATGAAAAACTGTTTTTT.

As regards this clone: The sample holds other DNA sequences that translate to the same CDR3. The chain couples TRBV28 to TRBJ1-3; D remains unclear. This CDR3 contains 13 residues. Germline CDR1 and CDR2: MDHEN and SYDVKM. The ends were cut back, 2 bases at V and 4 bases at J, with 6 bases in the middle. As DNA, the CDR3 is TGTGCCAGCAGTTTAATTGGCGGAAACACCATATATTTT. Its protein is CASSLIGGNTIYF.

In regard to this clone: Other DNA sequences in this sample translate to the same CDR3. The V and J genes are TRBV19 and TRBJ2-6; TRBD1 agrees at 11 bases. Losses at the gene ends were 3 bases for V and 1 base for J; bases not matched to a gene: 2. CDR3 length equals 17 residues. Germline CDR1 and CDR2: LNHDA and SQIVND (reference sequence). CDR3 DNA: TGTGCCAGTAGTATTGGGGACAGGGGGTCTGGGGCCAACGTCCTGACTTTC. It specifies CASSIGDRGSGANVLTF. Looking up the rest from reference TRBV19 and TRBJ2-6 gives the full variable domain: DGGITQSPKYLFRKEGQNVTLSCEQNLNHDAMYWYRQDPGQGLRLIYYSQIVNDFQKGDIAEGYSVSREKKESFPLTVTSAQKNPTAFYLCASSIGDRGSGANVLTFGAGSRLTVL.

The chain joins TRBV9 to TRBJ2-7; tentatively, D is TRBD2 (7 bases). V dropped 4 bases and J dropped 1 base, with 12 bases sitting between them. The CDR3 covers 14 residues. Germline V lookup: CDR1 SGDLS, CDR2 YYNGEE. CDR3 DNA: TGTGCCAGCAGCCGGGGGAGGGGGTCCTACGAGCAGTACTTC. Translating it yields CASSRGRGSYEQYF.

The chain recombines TRBV25-1 with TRBJ1-1; TRBD1 agrees at 8 bases. The CDR3 extends over 15 amino acids. Germline V gene data show CDR1 as MGHDK and CDR2 as SYGVNS. The V and J ends lost 4 bases and 3 bases, in that order; junction bases with no gene match: 7. CDR3 sequence (DNA): TGTGCCAGCAGTGGGACAGGGATAAGGGACACTGAAGCTTTCTTT. Amino acids: CASSGTGIRDTEAFF.

The chain joins TRBV30 to TRBJ2-3, with TRBD2 identical over 16 bases. With 4 bases clipped from V and 3 bases from J, the junction kept 1 base outside the gene matches. This CDR3 has 15 residues. Germline CDR1 reads GTSNPN; CDR2 reads SVGIG (reference sequence). The CDR3 nucleotides are TGTGCCTGGACGGGACTAGCGGGAGGGACAGATACGCAGTATTTT. Translation: CAWTGLAGGTDTQYF.

The count of this clone is one. The genes are TRBV10-1 and TRBJ2-1, with 7 bases lining up with TRBD2. V lost 6 bases to trimming and J lost 6 bases; unmatched junction nucleotides: 17. The CDR3 consists of 17 residues. Per the germline V gene, CDR1 is WNHNN and CDR2 is SYGVQD (reference sequence). CDR3 amino acids: CASSVQTGGRSINEQFF. DNA for the CDR3: TGCGCCAGCAGCGTCCAAACGGGCGGGAGATCAATCAATGAGCAGTTCTTC.

Note on this clone: Other DNA sequences of this sample code for an identical CDR3. The genes are TRBV27 and TRBJ2-7, with TRBD2 matching over 7 bases. V lost 1 base to trimming and J lost 3 bases; unmatched junction nucleotides: 6. This CDR3 contains 15 residues. Germline V gives CDR1 MNHEY, CDR2 SMNVEV (reference sequence). CDR3 nucleotide sequence: TGTGCCAGCAGTTTATTAGCTAGCGGAAACTACGAGCAGTACTTC. Amino acid sequence: CASSLLASGNYEQYF.

With respect to this clone: The junction shows a germline mismatch at one end, possibly a read error. In nucleotides, the CDR3 is TGCGCCAGCAGCCCTGGCCCCCCCTATAATGAGCAGTTCTTC. Translating it yields CASSPGPPYNEQFF. This chain links TRBV5-1 with TRBJ2-1; D remains unclear. Looked up from germline, CDR1 is SGHRS and CDR2 is YFSETQ. The CDR3 contains 14 residues.

Only one count was recorded for this clone. The chain carries TRBV2 and TRBJ2-3; the D is unclear. CDR3 length: 14 residues. V was shortened by 6 bases and J by 1 base, with 11 bases between the two germline ends. Germline lookup yields CDR1 SNHLY and CDR2 FYNNEI. The CDR3 is CASSGDIRTDTQYF. As DNA, the CDR3 is TGTGCCAGCAGCGGAGACATTCGCACAGATACGCAGTATTTT.

This clone was seen a handful of times. The V gene is TRBV30, the J gene TRBJ1-2; the D is unclear. This CDR3 is built from 13 residues. Germline CDR1 reads GTSNPN; CDR2 reads SVGIG (reference sequence). The V gene lost 0 bases and the J gene lost 7 bases, with 12 bases spanning the gap. The CDR3 coding sequence is TGTGCCTGGAGTGTAGTAGGGTTGGGTGGCTACACCTTC. Translating it yields CAWSVVGLGGYTF. Supplemented by reference TRBV30 and TRBJ1-2, the full variable domain reads SQTIHQWPATLVQPVGSPLSLECTVEGTSNPNLYWYRQAAGRGLQLLFYSVGIGQISSEVPQNLSASRPQDRQFILSSKKLLLSDSGFYLCAWSVVGLGGYTFGSGTRLTVV.

This clone was found once. The chain joins TRBV30 to TRBJ2-7; D may be TRBD1 or TRBD2 (5 bases each). Trimming cost V 2 bases and J 2 bases, with 16 bases left between them. This CDR3 region has 15 residues. Germline CDR1 is GTSNPN and CDR2 is SVGIG (reference sequence). CDR3 region: CAWSPRGAQTYEQYF. The CDR3 bases are TGTGCCTGGAGTCCCCGAGGGGCCCAGACCTACGAGCAGTACTTC.

This chain uses TRBV9 with TRBJ2-5, with D unclear. The CDR3 sequence is 14 residues long. Trimming stripped 3 bases from V and 7 bases from J, with 16 bases between. Per germline, CDR1 SGDLS and CDR2 YYNGEE. The CDR3 region has the DNA TGTGCCAGCAGCGCGAGAGAATCCTGGGGGACCCAGTACTTC. Translated: CASSARESWGTQYF.